The 18 T cell receptor beta chains listed next were all sequenced from one sample in a study of T cells in women clearing cervical HPV infection. Assay: immunoSEQ multiplex PCR; the TCRdb copy retains only in-frame clones and omits some. This repertoire includes roughly 40,000 clones. Sequenced input: blood buffy coat. These receptors came from a woman aged 18-69 years with a cervical HPV16 infection that either progressed to CIN3+ or cleared (not recorded which).

The sequenced CDR3 bases are TGTGCCAGCAGTATATACAGGGGACCCAGCTACGAG. Amino acids: CASSIYRGPSYE. The CDR3 in its entirety is CASSIYRGPSYEQYF. This rearrangement joins TRBV28 to TRBJ2-7; 7 positions agree with TRBD1. The read ends 3 residues shy of where the CDR3 ends; the end is completed using the germline J gene. Losses at the gene ends were 5 bases for V and 3 bases for J; bases not matched to a gene: 10. Germline-derived CDR1 and CDR2 are MDHEN and SYDVKM. The CDR3 runs 15 residues.

Concerning this clone itself: Read sequence stops 3 residues before the CDR3 end, and the germline J gene provides the missing end. The chain joins TRBV7-2 to TRBJ2-2; D gene uncertain. This CDR3 has 14 amino acids. Per the germline V gene, CDR1 is SGHTA and CDR2 is FQGNSA. CDR3 sequence: CASSLGVTNEKLFF. The CDR3 bases that were read are TGTGCCAGCAGCTTAGGGGTAACTAATGAAAAG.

About this clone: The CDR3 end lies 3 residues beyond the end of the read and is filled in from the germline J gene. The chain is built from TRBV2 and TRBJ1-2, with a weak D call TRBD1 (5 bases). Germline V lookup: CDR1 SNHLY, CDR2 FYNNEI. This CDR3 has 14 residues. This chain's CDR3 is CASSEGGLAYDYTF. CDR3 bases read: TGTGCCAGCAGTGAAGGGGGACTCGCCTACGAC.

On this clone: Read sequence stops 3 residues before the CDR3 end, and the germline J gene provides the missing end. This rearrangement joins TRBV18 to TRBJ2-1; a possible D gene is TRBD2 (5 bases). V gave up 6 bases and J gave up 7 bases, with 22 bases separating them. Per germline, CDR1 KGHSH and CDR2 LQKENI. The CDR3 extends over 16 amino acids. The DNA read from the CDR3 is TGTGCCAGCTCGCCGGCTGGCGGCGGCGGGTTTAATGAG. The encoded protein is CASSPAGGGGFNE. The entire CDR3 reads CASSPAGGGGFNEQFF.

Of note for this clone: The read terminates 3 residues before the CDR3 end, so the remaining end is supplied by the germline J gene. This chain connects TRBV15 to TRBJ2-1, with TRBD2 identical over 10 bases. The CDR3 spans 15 residues. Germline V CDR1 and CDR2: LNHNV, YYDKDF (reference sequence). The junction had 5 bases not matched to a gene; V was cut back by 0 bases and J by 9 bases. CDR3 DNA, as far as it was read: TGTGCCACCAGCAGAGATTCCACTAGCGGGATTGAG. Translated, it gives CATSRDSTSGIE. The whole CDR3 protein is CATSRDSTSGIEQFF.

Regarding this clone: The CDR3 goes on 3 residues after the read ends, and that part is filled in from the germline J gene. The chain links TRBV5-1 to TRBJ1-5; a weak D match, TRBD1 (5 bases). The V gene's germline CDR1 is SGHRS and CDR2 YFSETQ. There are 14 residues in the CDR3. The V gene lost 4 bases and the J gene lost 3 bases, with 11 bases spanning the gap. The part of the CDR3 DNA that was read is TGCGCCAGCAGCCCGGGGGAGGTCAATCAGCCC. Residues: CASSPGEVNQP. In full, the CDR3 is CASSPGEVNQPQHF.

On this clone: The sequenced fragment ends 3 residues before the CDR3 boundary, so the rest is inferred from the germline J gene. This chain joins TRBV20-1 and TRBJ2-3; TRBD2 matches at 11 bases. The CDR3 consists of 15 residues. V shed 6 bases and J 3 bases; nucleotides not matched to a gene: 8. CDR1 is DFQATT, CDR2 SNEGSKA, per germline (reference sequence). The part of the CDR3 DNA that was read is TGCAGTGCCCATTCACTAGCGGGAGAGACAGATACG. Its protein product is CSAHSLAGETDT. The entire CDR3 protein reads CSAHSLAGETDTQYF.

As regards this clone: The read stops 3 residues short of the end of the CDR3; the missing end is completed from the germline J gene. The chain joins TRBV2 to TRBJ1-2; D not certain. Germline-derived CDR1 and CDR2 are SNHLY and FYNNEI. V was shortened by 8 bases and J by 2 bases, with 15 bases between the two germline ends. CDR3 length: 14 amino acids. Incomplete CDR3 DNA: TGTGCCAGCGAGGTGGGCCGGTTAAACTATGGC. This sequence encodes CASEVGRLNYG. The entire CDR3 is CASEVGRLNYGYTF.

A remark on this clone: Read sequence stops 3 residues before the CDR3 end, and the germline J gene provides the missing end. The rearrangement links TRBV7-2 to TRBJ2-7, with D perhaps TRBD1 (5 bases). The CDR3 is made up of 13 amino acids. CDR1 is SGHTA, CDR2 FQGNSA, per germline. Trimming pared 3 bases from V and 0 bases from J, leaving 6 bases between. CDR3 protein: CASSLDISYEQYF. The covered CDR3 bases are TGTGCCAGCAGCTTGGACATCTCCTACGAG.

Notes on this clone: From the germline J gene comes the end of the CDR3, since the read stops 3 residues before it. The genes are TRBV2 and TRBJ1-5; D unresolved. Trimming took 7 bases from V and 3 from J, leaving 16 bases between them. Germline CDR1 and CDR2: SNHLY and FYNNEI. This CDR3 has 15 residues. The CDR3 loop is CASKAGSSINQPQHF. Partial CDR3 DNA: TGTGCCAGCAAAGCGGGGAGCTCAATCAATCAGCCC.

Concerning this clone itself: The read halts 3 residues ahead of the CDR3 end, with the missing end drawn from the germline J gene. This rearrangement joins TRBV28 to TRBJ1-2; D gene ambiguous. Germline loops: CDR1 MDHEN, CDR2 SYDVKM. The CDR3 has 16 residues. This chain's CDR3 is CASTIEAATMYEGYTF. The sequenced CDR3 bases are TGTGCCAGCACGATAGAAGCAGCGACTATGTATGAGGGC.

For this clone: Read coverage stops 3 residues before the CDR3 terminus; the germline J gene supplies the remainder. V gene TRBV19 combines with J gene TRBJ1-2; D remains unclear. The CDR3 loop spans 14 amino acids. Germline values: CDR1 LNHDA, CDR2 SQIVND (reference sequence). CDR3 region: CASSIAGKGNDYTF. CDR3 DNA (partial): TGTGCCAGTAGTATCGCCGGTAAGGGCAATGAC.

Of note for this clone: The CDR3 end falls 3 residues outside the read, so it is completed with the germline J gene. The V call is TRBV30, the J call TRBJ1-5; no clear D gene. The CDR3 extends over 13 amino acids. V lost 0 bases, J lost 5 bases, and 8 bases lay in between. CDR1 and CDR2 (germline): GTSNPN, SVGIG (reference sequence). CDR3 DNA (partial): TGTGCCTGGAGTGTAAGGTACGATCAGCCC. Translating gives CAWSVRYDQP. The whole CDR3 is CAWSVRYDQPQHF.

Points on this clone: The CDR3 end lies 3 residues beyond the end of the read and is filled in from the germline J gene. The chain couples TRBV2 to TRBJ2-3; 12 nucleotides agree with TRBD1. Germline CDR1 and CDR2: SNHLY and FYNNEI. CDR3 length equals 16 residues. The DNA read from the CDR3 is TGTGCCAGCACCGACGCCGGGACAGGGGGCTCTGAGACG. This codes for CASTDAGTGGSET. From start to end, the CDR3 is CASTDAGTGGSETQYF.

As concerns this clone: The read ends 3 residues before the CDR3 terminus; that terminus is restored from the germline J gene. The rearrangement uses TRBV19 and TRBJ1-1; weak D call: TRBD1 (5 bases). CDR3 length: 13 residues. Trimming stripped 10 bases from V and 4 bases from J, with 16 bases between. Germline V gene sequence: CDR1 LNHDA, CDR2 SQIVND (reference sequence). Incomplete CDR3 DNA: TGTGCCACCGAAAGGGGATCGGGCACTGAA. Its translation is CATERGSGTE. The entire CDR3 protein is CATERGSGTEAFF.

As regards this clone: Coverage ceases 3 residues before the CDR3 finishes, and the germline J gene fills in the end. The chain is built from TRBV30 and TRBJ2-7; TRBD1 is a possible D gene (6 bases). Germline V CDR1 and CDR2: GTSNPN, SVGIG (reference sequence). V lost 2 bases to trimming and J lost 2 bases, with 10 bases between them. This CDR3 is built from 13 residues. The CDR3: CAWSSGETYEQYF. CDR3 bases read: TGTGCCTGGAGTTCAGGGGAAACCTACGAG.

Of note for this clone: Read sequence stops 3 residues before the CDR3 end, and the germline J gene provides the missing end. The chain uses TRBV20-1 and TRBJ1-2; 8 bases fit TRBD1. This CDR3 has 14 amino acids. Losses at the gene ends were 6 bases for V and 7 bases for J; bases not matched to a gene: 13. Germline V gives CDR1 DFQATT, CDR2 SNEGSKA (reference sequence). The covered CDR3 bases are TGCAGTGCGAGCGGACAGGGACTCTTGGCTGGC. It yields the protein CSASGQGLLAG. The complete CDR3 reads CSASGQGLLAGYTF.

With regard to this clone: The observed sequence ends 3 residues before the CDR3 terminus, with the missing tail filled in from the germline J gene. V gene TRBV5-5 combines with J gene TRBJ2-1; 7 nucleotides align to TRBD2. Germline values: CDR1 SGHKS, CDR2 YYEKEE (reference sequence). This CDR3 spans 15 amino acids. Trimming cost V 0 bases and J 4 bases; bases outside gene matches: 4. The sequenced part of the CDR3 DNA is TGTGCCAGCAGCTTGGCTCTAGCGGTATACAATGAG. It encodes CASSLALAVYNE. The whole CDR3 reads CASSLALAVYNEQFF.